This T cell receptor beta chain was sequenced during a study of T cell changes during pregnancy in multiple sclerosis. Germline values: CDR1 SEHNR, CDR2 FQNEAQ (reference sequence). This CDR3 is built from 14 residues. With 3 bases removed from V and 0 bases from J, the gap between germline ends came to 9 bases. Only in-frame clones appear in the TCRdb table, and some are missing; sequencing was by immunoSEQ multiplex PCR. Here the sample spans fewer than 50,000 clones, roughly nine tenths being singletons. This chain links TRBV7-9 with TRBJ2-7, with D uncertain. Sample: CD4+ T cells from peripheral blood mononuclear cells, taken in the second trimester of pregnancy. The sequence was collected from a female donor in good health, enrolled as a control in a pregnancy study. CDR3 loop: CASSFVPSSYEQYF. The CDR3 nucleotides are TGTGCCAGCAGCTTCGTCCCTAGCTCCTACGAGCAGTACTTC. The whole variable domain, remainder taken from reference TRBV7-9 and TRBJ2-7, is DTGVSQNPRHKITKRGQNVTFRCDPISEHNRLYWYRQTLGQGPEFLTYFQNEAQLEKSRLLSDRFSAERPKGSFSTLEIQRTEQGDSAMYLCASSFVPSSYEQYFGPGTRLTVT.